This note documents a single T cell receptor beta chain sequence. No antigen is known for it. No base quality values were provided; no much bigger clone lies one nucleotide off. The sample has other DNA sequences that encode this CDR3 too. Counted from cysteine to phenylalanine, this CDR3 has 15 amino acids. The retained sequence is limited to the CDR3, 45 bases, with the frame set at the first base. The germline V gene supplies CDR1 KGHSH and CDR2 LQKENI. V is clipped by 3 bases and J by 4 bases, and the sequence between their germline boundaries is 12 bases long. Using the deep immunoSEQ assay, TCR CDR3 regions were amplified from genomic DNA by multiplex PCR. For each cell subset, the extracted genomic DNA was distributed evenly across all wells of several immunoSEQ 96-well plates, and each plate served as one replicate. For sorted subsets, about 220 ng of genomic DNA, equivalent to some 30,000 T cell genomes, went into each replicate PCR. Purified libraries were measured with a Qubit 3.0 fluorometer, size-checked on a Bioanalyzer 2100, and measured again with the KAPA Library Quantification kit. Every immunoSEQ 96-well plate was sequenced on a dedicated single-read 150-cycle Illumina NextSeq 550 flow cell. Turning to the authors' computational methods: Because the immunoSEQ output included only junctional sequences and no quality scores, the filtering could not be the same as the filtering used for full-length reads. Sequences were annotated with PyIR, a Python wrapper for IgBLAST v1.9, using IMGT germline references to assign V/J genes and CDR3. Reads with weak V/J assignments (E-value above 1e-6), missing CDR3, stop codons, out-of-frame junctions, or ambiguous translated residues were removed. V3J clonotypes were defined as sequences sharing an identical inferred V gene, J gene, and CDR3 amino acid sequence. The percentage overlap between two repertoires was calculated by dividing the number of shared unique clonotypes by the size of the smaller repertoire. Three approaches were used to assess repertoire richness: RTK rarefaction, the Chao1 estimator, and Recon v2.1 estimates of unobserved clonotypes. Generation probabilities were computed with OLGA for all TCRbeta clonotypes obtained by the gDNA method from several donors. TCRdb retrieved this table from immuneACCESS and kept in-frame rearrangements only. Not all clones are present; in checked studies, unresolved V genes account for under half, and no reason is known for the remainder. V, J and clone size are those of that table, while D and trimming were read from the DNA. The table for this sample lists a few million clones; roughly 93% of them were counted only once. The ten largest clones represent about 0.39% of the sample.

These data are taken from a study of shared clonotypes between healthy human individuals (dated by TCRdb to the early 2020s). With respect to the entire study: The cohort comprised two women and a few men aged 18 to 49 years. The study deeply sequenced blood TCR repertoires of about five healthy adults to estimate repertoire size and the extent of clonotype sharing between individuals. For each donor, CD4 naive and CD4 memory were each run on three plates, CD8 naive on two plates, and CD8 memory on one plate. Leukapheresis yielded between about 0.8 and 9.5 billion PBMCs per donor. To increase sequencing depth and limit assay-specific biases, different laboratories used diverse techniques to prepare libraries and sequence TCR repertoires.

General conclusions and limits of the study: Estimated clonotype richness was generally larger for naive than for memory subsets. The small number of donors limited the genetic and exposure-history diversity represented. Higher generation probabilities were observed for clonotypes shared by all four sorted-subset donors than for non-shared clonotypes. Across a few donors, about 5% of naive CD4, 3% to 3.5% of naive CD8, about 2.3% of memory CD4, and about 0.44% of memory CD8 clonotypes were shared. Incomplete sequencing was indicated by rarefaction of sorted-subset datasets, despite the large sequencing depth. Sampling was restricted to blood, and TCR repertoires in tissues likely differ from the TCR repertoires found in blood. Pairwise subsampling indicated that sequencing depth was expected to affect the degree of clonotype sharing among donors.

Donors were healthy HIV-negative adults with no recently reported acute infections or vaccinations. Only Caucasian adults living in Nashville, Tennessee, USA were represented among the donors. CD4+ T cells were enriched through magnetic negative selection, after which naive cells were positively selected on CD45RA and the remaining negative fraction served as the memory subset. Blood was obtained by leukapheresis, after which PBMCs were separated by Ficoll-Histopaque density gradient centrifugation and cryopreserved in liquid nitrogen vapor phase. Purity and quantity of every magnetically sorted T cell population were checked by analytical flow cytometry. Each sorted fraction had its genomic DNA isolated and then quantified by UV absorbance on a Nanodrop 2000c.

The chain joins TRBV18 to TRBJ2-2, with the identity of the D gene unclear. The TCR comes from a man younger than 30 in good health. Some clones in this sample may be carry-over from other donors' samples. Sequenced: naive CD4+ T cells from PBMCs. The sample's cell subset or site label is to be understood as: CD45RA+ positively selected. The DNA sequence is TGTGCCAGCTCACCCGACGGCAGGTCCACCGGGGAGCTGTTTTTT. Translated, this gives CASSPDGRSTGELFF.